The text below deals with one TCR beta chain. The antigen is unknown. This sample was included in a study of Ad26.COV2.S vaccination and SARS-CoV-2 variants. The treatment is: roughly 20 received Ad26.COV2.S at low or high dose, single or two shots; 5 received placebo; per-sample allocation not given. Collection of the samples took place on day 63 after the first injection of vaccine or placebo. The germline V gene has CDR1 LGHNA and CDR2 YSLEER. Trimming took off 0 bases at V and 8 bases at J, with 10 bases between the two ends. This CDR3 contains 13 residues. General study points: Vaccinees displayed broader spike-specific TCR repertoires than placebo recipients.

Method: immunoSEQ multiplex PCR; TCRdb's copy keeps in-frame clones and lacks some. Among 350,000 to 450,000 clones, around 83% were seen once, and the ten largest hold roughly 3.1%. The clonotype originates from a person aged 18-60 years who received the Ad26.COV2.S COVID-19 vaccine or a placebo. V gene TRBV4-3 combines with J gene TRBJ1-2, with a possible D match to TRBD1 (6 bases). The sample consisted of peripheral blood, taken in a trial of Ad26.COV2.S vaccine versus placebo. The CDR3 sequence is CASSQEGARGYTF. In DNA, the CDR3 is TGCGCCAGCAGCCAAGAGGGGGCAAGGGGCTACACCTTC.